These T cell receptor beta chains were read from a single sample in a study of T cell responses to AZD1222 COVID-19 vaccine. The method was immunoSEQ multiplex PCR; TCRdb's version includes in-frame clones alone and lacks a portion of them. The sample lists roughly 100,000 clones, more than 85% occurring once. The sample in question was peripheral blood, obtained on day 0 of AZD1222 vaccination. The receptor set was obtained from an adult in good health. CDR3s leave out the opening cysteine and the closing phenylalanine or tryptophan.

j_gene: TRBJ2-1
v_gene: TRBV10-3
len: 14
CDR3aa: AISDLFPSAYNEQF

j_gene: TRBJ2-7
v_gene: TRBV11-2
len: 13
CDR3aa: ASSGSGTYTYEQY

j_gene: TRBJ1-5
v_gene: TRBV30
len: 11
CDR3aa: AWNHRGYQPQH

j_gene: TRBJ2-7
v_gene: TRBV7-9
len: 12
CDR3aa: ASSSTSGSYEQY

j_gene: TRBJ1-3
v_gene: TRBV6-5
len: 13
CDR3aa: ASSLRGAAGNTIY

j_gene: TRBJ2-5
v_gene: TRBV30
len: 13
CDR3aa: AWSPLLRFRETQY

j_gene: TRBJ1-5
v_gene: TRBV2
len: 12
CDR3aa: ASRGGVSNQPQH

j_gene: TRBJ2-2
v_gene: TRBV7-9
len: 12
CDR3aa: ASSPDRGTGELF

j_gene: TRBJ2-7
v_gene: TRBV4-1
len: 13
CDR3aa: ASSRTGTDSYEQY

j_gene: TRBJ2-7
v_gene: TRBV4-2
len: 12
CDR3aa: ASSHARLTYEQY

j_gene: TRBJ1-6
v_gene: TRBV30
len: 13
CDR3aa: AWSEGGVLSSPLH

j_gene: TRBJ1-5
v_gene: TRBV6-5
len: 13
CDR3aa: ASSPGQTSNQPQH

j_gene: TRBJ2-7
v_gene: TRBV4-3
len: 12
CDR3aa: ASSQDQGLDEQY

j_gene: TRBJ2-7
v_gene: TRBV4-3
len: 14
CDR3aa: ASSQDIDRGINEQY

j_gene: TRBJ2-3
v_gene: TRBV2
len: 12
CDR3aa: ASSPRTGTDTQY